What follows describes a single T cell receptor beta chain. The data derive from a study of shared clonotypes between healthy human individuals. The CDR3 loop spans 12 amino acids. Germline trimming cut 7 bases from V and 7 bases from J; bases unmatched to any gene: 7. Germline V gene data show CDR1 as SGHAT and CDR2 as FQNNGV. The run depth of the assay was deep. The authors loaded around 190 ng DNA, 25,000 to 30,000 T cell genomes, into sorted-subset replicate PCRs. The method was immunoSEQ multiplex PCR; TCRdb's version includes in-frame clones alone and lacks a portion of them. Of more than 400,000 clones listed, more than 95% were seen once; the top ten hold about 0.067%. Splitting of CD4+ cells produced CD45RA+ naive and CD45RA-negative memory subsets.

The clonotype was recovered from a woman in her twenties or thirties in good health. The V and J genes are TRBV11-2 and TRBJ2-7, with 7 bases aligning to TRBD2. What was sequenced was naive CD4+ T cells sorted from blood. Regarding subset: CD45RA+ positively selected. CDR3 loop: CASTIGGFEQYF. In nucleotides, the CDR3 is TGTGCCAGCACCATCGGGGGGTTTGAGCAGTACTTC.